Listed below are T cell receptor beta chains from one sample, sequenced in a study of blood T cell repertoires in COVID-19. Clones were sequenced by immunoSEQ multiplex PCR, and TCRdb holds only the in-frame ones, with some missing. The sample shows some 300,000 clones, approximately 86% of them seen only once. Sequencing was performed on peripheral blood. These receptors all come from a woman in her seventies with COVID-19, enrolled during active disease. Each CDR3 is given with its conserved first and last residue. The D gene is left open where the match is weak. Size tells how often a clone was seen (once, few, many) or the class of an expanded clone, and some rows leave it out.

V	D	size	J	DNA	CDR3
TRBV27	.	once	TRBJ1-6	TGTGCCAGCAGTTTAATAGATAATTCACCCCTCCACTTT	CASSLIDNSPLHF
TRBV11-1	.	.	TRBJ2-7	TGTGCCAGCAGCTTAGTATCCGAGCAGTACTTC	CASSLVSEQYF
TRBV6-5	TRBD1	.	TRBJ2-2	TGTGCCAGCATAGGCAGGGGGTTCACCGGGGAGCTGTTTTTT	CASIGRGFTGELFF
TRBV27	.	.	TRBJ2-3	TGTGCCAGCAGCTCTGATCGACTGGAGACGAGCACAGATACGCAGTATTTT	CASSSDRLETSTDTQYF
TRBV18	.	once	TRBJ1-1	TGTGCCAGCTCCCCCGGGTCTACCGGAGCTTTCTTT	CASSPGSTGAFF
TRBV12-3/TRBV12-4	.	.	TRBJ1-2	TGTGCCAGCAGCCCCGGACAGTTCTATGGCTACACCTTC	CASSPGQFYGYTF
TRBV19	.	.	TRBJ2-2	TGTGCCAGTAGTACCGCCCGTTCCGGGGGCGGGGAGCTGTTTTTT	CASSTARSGGGELFF
TRBV11-2	.	.	TRBJ2-7	TGTGCCAGCAGCCCGACTATTTCGGTACAACAACCCTACGAGCAGTACTTC	CASSPTISVQQPYEQYF
TRBV9	TRBD1	.	TRBJ1-4	TGTGCCAGCAGCCCTAGGACAGGGACTAATGAAAAACTGTTTTTT	CASSPRTGTNEKLFF
TRBV24-1	.	.	TRBJ2-5	TGTGCCACCAGTCATCCTAGCAACTACCAAGAGACCCAGTACTTC	CATSHPSNYQETQYF
TRBV24-1	TRBD1	.	TRBJ1-2	TGTGCCACCAGTGATTGGACAGGCCGAGGAGGCTACACCTTC	CATSDWTGRGGYTF
TRBV7-2	.	.	TRBJ1-2	TGTGCCAGCAGCTTAGTACAAACCAGGGCGGATGGCTACACCTTC	CASSLVQTRADGYTF
TRBV29-1	.	.	TRBJ1-2	TGCAGCGTTGCCACAGGGAACGATTATGGCTACACCTTC	CSVATGNDYGYTF
TRBV2	TRBD1	.	TRBJ1-2	TGTGCCAGCAGTGGAGGGATCAGGGGGCGTCGGAACTATGGCTACACCTTC	CASSGGIRGRRNYGYTF
TRBV18	.	once	TRBJ1-5	TGTGCCAGCTCACCCGAGGGCAGCCTAAAGCAGCCCCAGCATTTT	CASSPEGSLKQPQHF
TRBV30	TRBD1	.	TRBJ1-2	TGTGCCTGGAGTCCAGGACAGGCTAACTATGGCTACACCTTC	CAWSPGQANYGYTF
TRBV29-1	.	.	TRBJ1-2	TGCAGCGTTGATGGGACTAGTGGCTACACCTTC	CSVDGTSGYTF
TRBV19	TRBD1	once	TRBJ1-1	TGTGCCAGTAGTATAGGGGGCAGGGGGGACACTGAAGCTTTCTTT	CASSIGGRGDTEAFF
TRBV10-3	TRBD2	.	TRBJ2-1	TGTGCCACCCAACTAGCGGGGGGGCCCCCAAGGCAGTTCTTC	CATQLAGGPPRQFF
TRBV18	.	.	TRBJ1-6	TGTGCCAGCTCACCATCGCCCATGTCGAGCTCCTATAATTCACCCCTCCACTTT	CASSPSPMSSSYNSPLHF
TRBV5-4	TRBD2	.	TRBJ2-3	TGTGCCAGCAGCTTGGGGACTAGCGGGGGGGTGATCGATACGCAGTATTTT	CASSLGTSGGVIDTQYF
TRBV6-5	TRBD1	.	TRBJ1-5	TGTGCCAGCAGTTCCTCCGGGACAGGGAATCAGCCCCAGCATTTT	CASSSSGTGNQPQHF
TRBV3-1/TRBV3-2	TRBD1	.	TRBJ1-5	TGTGCCAGCAGCCGGACAGGGGAACAGCCCCAGCATTTT	CASSRTGEQPQHF